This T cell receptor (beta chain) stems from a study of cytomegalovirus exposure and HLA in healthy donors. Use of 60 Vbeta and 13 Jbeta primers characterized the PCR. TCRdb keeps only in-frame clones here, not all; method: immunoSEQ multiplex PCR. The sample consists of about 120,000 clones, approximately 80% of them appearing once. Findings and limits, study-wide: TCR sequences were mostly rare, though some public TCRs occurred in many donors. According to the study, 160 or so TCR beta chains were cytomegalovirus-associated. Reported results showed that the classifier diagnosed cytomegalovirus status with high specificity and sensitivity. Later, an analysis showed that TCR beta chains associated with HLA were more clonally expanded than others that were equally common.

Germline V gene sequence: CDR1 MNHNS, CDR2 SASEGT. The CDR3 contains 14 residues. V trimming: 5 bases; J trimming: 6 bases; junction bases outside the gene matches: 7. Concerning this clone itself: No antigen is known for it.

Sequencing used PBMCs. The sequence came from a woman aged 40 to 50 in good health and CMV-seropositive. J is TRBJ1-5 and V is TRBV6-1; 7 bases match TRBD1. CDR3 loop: CASSWDRGSQPQHF. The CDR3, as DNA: TGTGCCAGCAGTTGGGACAGAGGAAGTCAGCCCCAGCATTTT.